These T cell receptor beta chains were read from a single sample in a study of lymphopenia after photon versus proton radiotherapy. Profiled with immunoSEQ multiplex PCR; TCRdb holds only in-frame clones, not every one. The table lists over 50,000 clones, 86% of them singletons, with about 2.3% in the top ten. The specimen comprised peripheral blood, sampled from a patient treated with photon-based radiotherapy. The receptors were gathered from a middle-aged man with gastric cancer. CDR3s include the opening cysteine and the closing phenylalanine or tryptophan. A D gene is named only where the DNA matches it firmly. The size field is filled for only some rows; it gives once, few, many or a size class.

.	TRBV14	TRBJ2-3	17	.	CASSRVWGREGTDTQYF	TGTGCCAGCAGCCGAGTGTGGGGGAGAGAGGGCACAGATACGCAGTATTTT
.	TRBV19	TRBJ1-5	13	few	CASSRSENQPQHF	TGTGCCAGTAGTAGGAGTGAGAATCAGCCCCAGCATTTT
.	TRBV15	TRBJ2-1	16	few	CATSPPGLSSYNEQFF	TGTGCCACCAGTCCTCCGGGACTGAGCTCCTACAATGAGCAGTTCTTC
.	TRBV11-2	TRBJ2-3	12	.	CASSLVGHTQYF	TGTGCCAGCAGCTTAGTGGGTCATACGCAGTATTTT
.	TRBV30	TRBJ2-7	12	.	CAWSPGFDEQYF	TGTGCCTGGAGTCCGGGGTTCGACGAGCAGTACTTC
TRBD1	TRBV7-6	TRBJ2-2	14	.	CASSLEGATGELFF	TGTGCCAGCAGCTTAGAGGGGGCGACCGGGGAGCTGTTTTTT
.	TRBV10-3	TRBJ1-5	13	.	CAISVNTNQPQHF	TGTGCCATCAGTGTTAATACTAATCAGCCCCAGCATTTT
TRBD1	TRBV5-4	TRBJ1-2	14	.	CASSPGQAVLGYTF	TGTGCCAGCAGCCCGGGACAGGCGGTATTAGGCTACACCTTC
.	TRBV4-3	TRBJ2-3	16	.	CASSQDEGTSTDTQYF	TGCGCCAGCAGCCAAGATGAAGGGACCAGCACAGATACGCAGTATTTT
.	TRBV2	TRBJ1-5	13	.	CASSGAGLESQHF	TGTGCCAGCAGTGGGGCGGGGCTAGAGTCCCAGCATTTT
.	TRBV5-1	TRBJ2-3	15	once	CASSLLGITGDTQYF	TGCGCCAGCAGCTTGCTAGGAATTACCGGAGATACGCAGTATTTT
.	TRBV5-8	TRBJ2-2	15	.	CASSLSPTPSGELFF	TGTGCCAGCAGCTTGTCCCCGACCCCCTCGGGGGAGCTGTTTTTT
TRBD1	TRBV5-1	TRBJ2-6	16	.	CASSGQGSSGANVLTF	TGCGCCAGCTCGGGACAGGGGAGCTCTGGGGCCAACGTCCTGACTTTC
.	TRBV11-2	TRBJ1-1	15	.	CASSLGGGGVAEAFF	TGTGCCAGCAGCTTAGGCGGGGGCGGTGTCGCTGAAGCTTTCTTT
.	TRBV5-1	TRBJ2-7	16	once	CASSLAGGQFSYEQYF	TGCGCCAGCAGCTTGGCAGGCGGACAGTTCTCCTACGAGCAGTACTTC
TRBD1	TRBV18	TRBJ2-5	16	.	CASSPQPPGGGETQYF	TGTGCCAGCTCACCACAACCCCCAGGGGGCGGTGAGACCCAGTACTTC
.	TRBV6-1	TRBJ1-4	14	.	CASRPDGGNEKLFF	TGTGCCAGCAGACCCGACGGCGGTAATGAAAAACTGTTTTTT
TRBD1	TRBV6-5	TRBJ2-2	15	once	CASSWTGGDTGELFF	TGTGCCAGCAGTTGGACAGGGGGGGACACCGGGGAGCTGTTTTTT
.	TRBV11-2	TRBJ2-3	16	.	CASSLAGYVSTDTQYF	TGTGCCAGCAGCTTAGCTGGGTATGTGAGCACAGATACGCAGTATTTT
.	TRBV27	TRBJ1-5	13	few	CASSFGDNQPQHF	TGTGCCAGCAGTTTTGGGGATAATCAGCCCCAGCATTTT
TRBD1	TRBV30	TRBJ1-5	17	.	CAWSSRQGIGSNQPQHF	TGTGCCTGGAGTAGTCGACAGGGGATTGGTAGCAATCAGCCCCAGCATTTT
.	TRBV18	TRBJ2-7	13	.	CASSIGNGGEQYF	TGTGCCAGCTCCATAGGTAACGGGGGCGAGCAGTACTTC
.	TRBV7-2	TRBJ1-4	12	few	CASSTMGEKLFF	TGTGCCAGCAGCACCATGGGGGAAAAACTGTTTTTT
.	TRBV5-4	TRBJ1-5	16	few	CASPAWVTGGYQPQHF	TGTGCCAGCCCTGCCTGGGTGACAGGAGGTTATCAGCCCCAGCATTTT
.	TRBV2	TRBJ2-2	14	.	CASTPTVNTGELFF	TGTGCCAGCACCCCGACTGTGAACACCGGGGAGCTGTTTTTT
.	TRBV7-3	TRBJ1-1	12	.	CASSSSGTEAFF	TGTGCCAGCAGCTCGAGTGGCACTGAAGCTTTCTTT
TRBD1	TRBV7-9	TRBJ1-5	16	.	CASSSWGDRENQPQHF	TGTGCCAGCAGCTCATGGGGCGACAGGGAGAATCAGCCCCAGCATTTT
TRBD1	TRBV6-1	TRBJ1-1	13	.	CASSVDRATEAFF	TGTGCCAGCAGTGTCGACAGGGCCACTGAAGCTTTCTTT
.	TRBV5-4	TRBJ2-1	15	.	CASSLEPGSYNEQFF	TGTGCCAGCAGCTTGGAGCCAGGTTCGTACAATGAGCAGTTCTTC
.	TRBV9	TRBJ2-1	14	.	CASSPRSPVAEQFF	TGTGCCAGCAGCCCCCGGAGCCCCGTGGCAGAGCAGTTCTTC
.	TRBV7-9	TRBJ1-6	13	few	CASTIQGDSPLHF	TGTGCCAGCACCATACAGGGCGATTCACCCCTCCACTTT
TRBD2	TRBV11-2	TRBJ2-2	19	.	CASSPRVAGGLRATGELFF	TGTGCCAGCAGCCCCCGGGTTGCGGGGGGCCTTCGAGCCACCGGGGAGCTGTTTTTT
TRBD1	TRBV5-1	TRBJ1-1	12	.	CASSPEGQSAFF	TGCGCCAGCAGCCCAGAGGGACAGTCGGCTTTCTTT
.	TRBV18	TRBJ2-7	12	.	CASSPSSYEQYF	TGTGCCAGCTCACCCTCCTCGTACGAGCAGTACTTC
.	TRBV6-1	TRBJ1-1	13	.	CASSPGLNTEAFF	TGTGCCAGCAGCCCGGGGCTGAACACTGAAGCTTTCTTT
.	TRBV7-2	TRBJ1-3	14	.	CASSQQLSGNTIYF	TGTGCCAGCAGCCAGCAGCTCTCTGGAAACACCATATATTTT
TRBD2	TRBV7-9	TRBJ2-5	12	.	CATRGEGETQYF	TGTGCAACCCGGGGGGAGGGAGAGACCCAGTACTTC
TRBD1	TRBV18	TRBJ1-3	15	.	CASSPAGGTGNTIYF	TGTGCCAGCTCACCGGCAGGGGGCACTGGAAACACCATATATTTT
TRBD1	TRBV6-8	TRBJ1-5	15	.	CASTPPGDRPQPQHF	TGTGCCAGCACTCCCCCGGGGGACAGACCTCAGCCCCAGCATTTT
.	TRBV18	TRBJ2-7	12	.	CASSPGIYEQYF	TGTGCCAGCTCACCGGGGATCTACGAGCAGTACTTC
.	TRBV4-2	TRBJ1-3	12	.	CASSQDGNTIYF	TGTGCCAGCAGCCAAGATGGAAACACCATATATTTT
TRBD1	TRBV30	TRBJ2-7	14	.	CAWRRTGRYYEQYF	TGTGCCTGGAGGCGGACAGGGCGCTACTACGAGCAGTACTTC
TRBD1	TRBV5-1	TRBJ1-2	14	.	CASTLTGANYGYTF	TGCGCCAGCACCCTGACAGGGGCAAACTATGGCTACACCTTC
TRBD2	TRBV6-5	TRBJ2-5	16	.	CASSYPTSGGHETQYF	TGTGCCAGCAGTTACCCGACCAGCGGGGGGCATGAGACCCAGTACTTC
TRBD1	TRBV29-1	TRBJ1-2	14	.	CSVILNRGSYGYTF	TGCAGCGTTATACTAAACAGGGGATCCTATGGCTACACCTTC
.	TRBV4-2	TRBJ2-4	16	.	CASSPSGAGAKNIQYF	TGTGCCAGCAGCCCGTCGGGGGCGGGGGCCAAAAACATTCAGTACTTC
.	TRBV4-1	TRBJ2-7	13	few	CASSQTSEYEQYF	TGCGCCAGCAGCCAAACGTCGGAGTACGAGCAGTACTTC
.	TRBV11-2	TRBJ2-3	14	.	CASSPVGFTDTQYF	TGTGCCAGCAGCCCAGTGGGATTCACAGATACGCAGTATTTT
.	TRBV9	TRBJ2-7	15	few	CASSEGAGQTYEQYF	TGTGCCAGCAGCGAGGGGGCGGGACAGACCTACGAGCAGTACTTC
.	TRBV4-3	TRBJ1-2	15	few	CASSRTANPNYGYTF	TGCGCCAGCAGCCGGACAGCGAACCCTAACTATGGCTACACCTTC
.	TRBV18	TRBJ2-7	16	.	CASSPPGTRSSYEQYF	TGTGCCAGCTCACCTCCCGGGACTCGGAGCTCCTACGAGCAGTACTTC
.	TRBV30	TRBJ1-1	13	.	CAWSVLDTYEAFF	TGTGCCTGGAGTGTACTTGACACCTACGAAGCTTTCTTT
.	TRBV18	TRBJ1-1	12	.	CASSPPNTEAFF	TGTGCCAGCTCACCACCCAACACTGAAGCTTTCTTT
.	TRBV7-7	TRBJ2-5	15	.	CASSSGRSPQETQYF	TGTGCTAGCAGCTCCGGCCGGTCCCCACAAGAGACCCAGTACTTC
TRBD2	TRBV2	TRBJ2-5	15	.	CASSVRGGRGETQYF	TGTGCCAGCAGTGTACGGGGGGGCCGGGGGGAGACCCAGTACTTC
.	TRBV6-5	TRBJ2-1	15	.	CASSPVFSSYNEQFF	TGTGCCAGCAGCCCTGTTTTCAGCTCCTACAATGAGCAGTTCTTC
TRBD1	TRBV10-3	TRBJ1-6	14	.	CAISVQGRDSPLHF	TGTGCCATCAGTGTACAGGGGAGAGATTCACCCCTCCACTTT
TRBD2	TRBV14	TRBJ2-7	17	.	CASSLQPGLAGNYEQYF	TGTGCCAGCAGCCTTCAGCCGGGACTAGCGGGAAACTACGAGCAGTACTTC
.	TRBV30	TRBJ1-6	13	.	CAWSQGENSPLHF	TGTGCCTGGAGTCAGGGCGAGAATTCACCCCTCCACTTT
.	TRBV11-3	TRBJ2-1	15	few	CASSLGLTYYNEQFF	TGTGCCAGCAGCTTAGGTCTCACCTACTACAATGAGCAGTTCTTC